This T cell receptor beta chain appears in the sequencing data of a study of cytomegalovirus exposure and HLA in healthy donors. Broader study findings: Reports showed the classifier diagnosing cytomegalovirus status with high specificity and sensitivity.

TCRdb's table, derived via immunoSEQ multiplex PCR, lists solely in-frame clones and lacks some. The data contain around 70,000 clones, around 95% of them singletons. For this clone: The antigen is undetermined.

Germline values: CDR1 SGHTS, CDR2 YDEGEE. The CDR3 has 16 residues. With V trimmed by 0 bases and J by 7 bases, 10 bases remained unmatched. The sample was PBMCs. The rearrangement uses TRBV5-8 and TRBJ2-3, with 8 bases matching TRBD2. The clonotype originates from a woman between 18 and 30 years old in good health and CMV-seropositive. CDR3 in DNA: TGTGCCAGCAGCTTGGAATGGGGACTAGGAGGAAATACGCAGTATTTT. It is translated as CASSLEWGLGGNTQYF.